This record looks at one T cell receptor beta chain sequence and its context. As originally analysed: The authors estimated nucleated cell counts from reference gene primer amplification. Profiling relied on immunoSEQ multiplex PCR, and the TCRdb table lists in-frame clones only, not all of them. V and J calls and clone size follow that table, whereas D and trimming were derived from the DNA. The repertoire holds about 240,000 clones, with around four fifths as singletons. This sample is part of a study of blood T cell repertoires in COVID-19. The CDR3 extends over 16 amino acids. Between the trimmed V and J ends, which lost 2 bases and 4 bases, there was a span of 17 bases. The germline V gene encodes CDR1 KGHSH and CDR2 LQKENI.

The chain is built from TRBV18 and TRBJ1-2; perhaps TRBD1 as D (6 bases). Material for sequencing was peripheral blood. The clonotype was recovered from a woman aged 55-69 years with active or convalescent COVID-19. CDR3 sequence reads: CASSPNPAPQGYGYTF. CDR3 DNA sequence: TGTGCCAGCTCACCAAATCCAGCGCCACAGGGCTATGGCTACACCTTC.